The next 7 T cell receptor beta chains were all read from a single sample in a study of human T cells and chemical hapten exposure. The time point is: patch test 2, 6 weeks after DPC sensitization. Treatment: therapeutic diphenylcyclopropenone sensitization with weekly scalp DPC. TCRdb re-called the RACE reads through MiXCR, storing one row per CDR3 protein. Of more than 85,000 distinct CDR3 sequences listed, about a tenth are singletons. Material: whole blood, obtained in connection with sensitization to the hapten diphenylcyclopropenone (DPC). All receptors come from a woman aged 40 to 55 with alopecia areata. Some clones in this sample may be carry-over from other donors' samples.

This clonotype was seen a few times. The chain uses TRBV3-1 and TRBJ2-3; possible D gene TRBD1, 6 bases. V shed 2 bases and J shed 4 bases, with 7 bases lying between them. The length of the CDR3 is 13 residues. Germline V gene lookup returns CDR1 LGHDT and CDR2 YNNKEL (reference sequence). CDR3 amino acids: CASSQPGADTQYF. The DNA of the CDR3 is TGTGCCAGCAGCCAACCAGGGGCAGATACGCAGTATTTT.

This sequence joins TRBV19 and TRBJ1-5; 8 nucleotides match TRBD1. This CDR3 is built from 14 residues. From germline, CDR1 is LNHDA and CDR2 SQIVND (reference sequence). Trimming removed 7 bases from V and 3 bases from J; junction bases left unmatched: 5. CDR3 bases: TGTGCCAGTACTGCAGGGGGCCACAATCAGCCCCAGCATTTT. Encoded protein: CASTAGGHNQPQHF.

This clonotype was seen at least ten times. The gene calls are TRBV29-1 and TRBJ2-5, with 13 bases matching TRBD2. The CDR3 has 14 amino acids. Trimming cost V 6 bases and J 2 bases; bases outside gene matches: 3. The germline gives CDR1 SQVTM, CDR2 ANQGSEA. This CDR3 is CSVGLAGEQETQYF. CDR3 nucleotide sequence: TGCAGCGTCGGACTAGCGGGGGAGCAAGAGACCCAGTACTTC.

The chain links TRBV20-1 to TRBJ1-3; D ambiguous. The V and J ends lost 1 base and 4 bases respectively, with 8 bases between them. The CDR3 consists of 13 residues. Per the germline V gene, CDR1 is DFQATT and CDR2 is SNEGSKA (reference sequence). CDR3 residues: CSARVHSGNTIYF. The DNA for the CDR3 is TGCAGTGCTAGAGTTCATTCCGGAAACACCATATATTTT.

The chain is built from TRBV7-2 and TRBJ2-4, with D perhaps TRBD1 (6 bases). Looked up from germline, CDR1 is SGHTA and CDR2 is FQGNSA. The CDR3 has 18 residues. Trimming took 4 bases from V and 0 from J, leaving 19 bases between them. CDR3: CASSSTPGTTLAKNIQYF. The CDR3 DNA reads TGTGCCAGCAGCTCAACTCCCGGGACAACTTTAGCCAAAAACATTCAGTACTTC.

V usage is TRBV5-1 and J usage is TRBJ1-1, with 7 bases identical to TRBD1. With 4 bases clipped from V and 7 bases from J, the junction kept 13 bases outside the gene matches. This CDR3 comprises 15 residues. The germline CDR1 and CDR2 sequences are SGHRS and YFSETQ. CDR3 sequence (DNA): TGCGCCAGCAGCCCCCGACAGGGAGGGTCGATTGAAGCTTTCTTT. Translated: CASSPRQGGSIEAFF.

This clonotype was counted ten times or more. CDR3 amino acids: CASSFDRESSPLHF. The CDR3 bases are TGTGCCAGCAGTTTCGACAGGGAGAGTTCACCCCTCCACTTT. V is TRBV28 and J is TRBJ1-6; 7 positions agree with TRBD1. Looked up from germline, CDR1 is MDHEN and CDR2 is SYDVKM. Unmatched junction bases numbered 5, after V lost 3 bases and J lost 9 bases. This CDR3 comprises 14 residues.